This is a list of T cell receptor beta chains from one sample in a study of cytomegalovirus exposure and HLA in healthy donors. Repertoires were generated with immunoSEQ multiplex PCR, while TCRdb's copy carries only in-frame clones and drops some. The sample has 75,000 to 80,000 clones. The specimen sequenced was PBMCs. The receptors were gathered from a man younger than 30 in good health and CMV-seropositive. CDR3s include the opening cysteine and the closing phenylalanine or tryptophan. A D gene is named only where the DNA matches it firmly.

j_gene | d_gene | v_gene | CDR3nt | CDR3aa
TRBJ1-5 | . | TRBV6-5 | TGTGCCAGCAGTAGGACAGAAGCTAGCAATCAGCCCCAGCATTTT | CASSRTEASNQPQHF
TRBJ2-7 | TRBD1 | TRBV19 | TGTGCCAGTAGTGCCGGGACAGGCTACGAGCAGTACTTC | CASSAGTGYEQYF
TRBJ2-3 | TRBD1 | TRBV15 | TGTGCCACCAGCGGCGGACAGGGAGACGCAGATACGCAGTATTTT | CATSGGQGDADTQYF
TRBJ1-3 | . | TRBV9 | TGTGCCAGCAGCGTAGGGGGAGGCATGACTGGAAACACCATATATTTT | CASSVGGGMTGNTIYF
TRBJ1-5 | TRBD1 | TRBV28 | TGTGCCAGCAGTTTATGGGGCAGGGGGCTTACTCAGCCCCAGCATTTT | CASSLWGRGLTQPQHF
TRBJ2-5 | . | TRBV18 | TGTGCCAGCTCACCGGGCCTCTTCCAAGAGACCCAGTACTTC | CASSPGLFQETQYF
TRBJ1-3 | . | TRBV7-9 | TGTGCCAGCGCAACCACCCGGAGCTCTGGAAACACCATATATTTT | CASATTRSSGNTIYF
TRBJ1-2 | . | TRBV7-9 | TGTGCCAGCAGCCAAGGCGGTGGCTACACCTTC | CASSQGGGYTF
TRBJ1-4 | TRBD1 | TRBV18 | TGTGCCAGCTCACCATTTTCATCCGCTCCCCGGGACAGGGAGAATGAAAAACTGTTTTTT | CASSPFSSAPRDRENEKLFF
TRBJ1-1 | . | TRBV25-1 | TGTGCCAGCAGTGATATGCGATTCGCTGAAGCTTTCTTT | CASSDMRFAEAFF
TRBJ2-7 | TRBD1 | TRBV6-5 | TGTGCCAGCAGTGCACCACAGGGGGCGTGGGGCGAGCAGTACTTC | CASSAPQGAWGEQYF
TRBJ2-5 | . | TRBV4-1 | TGCGCCAGCAGCCCACGCGGAGAGACCCAGTACTTC | CASSPRGETQYF
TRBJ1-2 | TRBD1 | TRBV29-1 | TGCAGCGTTGAGCAGGGGGCTTCTGGCTACACCTTC | CSVEQGASGYTF
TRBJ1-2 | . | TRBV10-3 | TGTGCCATCAGTGCTGGGGAGGATTATGGCTACACCTTC | CAISAGEDYGYTF
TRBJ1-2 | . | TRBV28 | TGTGCCAGCAGTCCGACGGGATCGGTCTATGGCTACACCTTC | CASSPTGSVYGYTF
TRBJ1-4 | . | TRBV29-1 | TGCAGCGTGGCCAGAAGCGCAACTAATGAAAAACTGTTTTTT | CSVARSATNEKLFF
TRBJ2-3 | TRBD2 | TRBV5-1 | TGCGCCAGCAGCCCTATCACTAGCGGGAGGACAGATACGCAGTATTTT | CASSPITSGRTDTQYF
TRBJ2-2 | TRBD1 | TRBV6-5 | TGTGCCAGCAGTGGGGACAGCAACACCGGGGAGCTGTTTTTT | CASSGDSNTGELFF
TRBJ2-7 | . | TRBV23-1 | TGCGCCAGCAGTCAATCCGGGAATTACGAGCAGTACTTC | CASSQSGNYEQYF
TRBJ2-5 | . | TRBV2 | TGTGCCAGCAGGGGAGACTACAAAGAGACCCAGTACTTC | CASRGDYKETQYF
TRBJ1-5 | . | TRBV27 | TGTGCCAGCAGTTTTCTTGGGGGCCGGGGCAATCAGCCCCAGCATTTT | CASSFLGGRGNQPQHF
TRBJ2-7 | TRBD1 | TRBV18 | TGTGCCAGCTCACCATCTCTACCGGGACAGGACTCCTACGAGCAGTACTTC | CASSPSLPGQDSYEQYF
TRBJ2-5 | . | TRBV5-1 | TGCGCCAGCAGCTTGTATGAGGCAGAGACCCAGTACTTC | CASSLYEAETQYF
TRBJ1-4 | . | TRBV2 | TGTGCCAGCAAACAAGAGCGGGAGGATAATGAAAAACTGTTTTTT | CASKQEREDNEKLFF
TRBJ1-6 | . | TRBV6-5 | TGTGCCAGCGCGGACACTGATAATTCACCCCTCCACTTT | CASADTDNSPLHF
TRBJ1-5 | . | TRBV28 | TGTGCCAGCAGGGTGTATAGCGATCAGCCCCAGCATTTT | CASRVYSDQPQHF
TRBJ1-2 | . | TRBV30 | TGTGCCTGGATCAATCGGGTTTACGATGGCTACACCTTC | CAWINRVYDGYTF
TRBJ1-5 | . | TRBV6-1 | TGTGCCAGCAGTTCGGACACAGTAGGTCAGCCCCAGCATTTT | CASSSDTVGQPQHF
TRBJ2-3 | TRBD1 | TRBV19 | TGTGCCAGTAGGTTGACAGGGGGAGTGACAGATACGCAGTATTTT | CASRLTGGVTDTQYF
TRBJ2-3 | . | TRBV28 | TGTGCCAGCAGGACCCAGGCGGGGTCTAGCACAGATACGCAGTATTTT | CASRTQAGSSTDTQYF
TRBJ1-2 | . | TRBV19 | TGTGCCAGTAGTATCGACAGACTCTATGGCTACACCTTC | CASSIDRLYGYTF
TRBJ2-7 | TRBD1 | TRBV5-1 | TGCGCCAGCAGCCCGACGGGACAGGGTATCCACGAGCAGTACTTC | CASSPTGQGIHEQYF
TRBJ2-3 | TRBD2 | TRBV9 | TGTGCCAGCAGCGCTACTAGCGGGAACACAGATACGCAGTATTTT | CASSATSGNTDTQYF
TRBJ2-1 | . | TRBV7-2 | TGTGCCAGCAGCTTAGTCGGGGTGGTCCGCCGGGAGCAGTTCTTC | CASSLVGVVRREQFF
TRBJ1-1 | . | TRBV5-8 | TGTGCCAGCAGCTTGCAACGGGACACTGAAGCTTTCTTT | CASSLQRDTEAFF
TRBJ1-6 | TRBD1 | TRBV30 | TGTGCCGGGGACAGGGGGTTTAATTCACCCCTCCACTTT | CAGDRGFNSPLHF
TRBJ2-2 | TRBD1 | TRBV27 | TGTGCCAGCAGATCGTATGGGACAGCGAAAACCGGGGAGCTGTTTTTT | CASRSYGTAKTGELFF
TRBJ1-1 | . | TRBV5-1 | TGCGCCAGCAGCTCGGATGGGGGGGACACTGAAGCTTTCTTT | CASSSDGGDTEAFF
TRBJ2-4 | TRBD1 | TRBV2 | TGTGCCAGCAGATGGGACAGGGGGCGCGAAAACATTCAGTACTTC | CASRWDRGRENIQYF
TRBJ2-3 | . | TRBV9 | TGTGCCAGCAGCGTAGCGGCGGGGCGCACAGATACGCAGTATTTT | CASSVAAGRTDTQYF
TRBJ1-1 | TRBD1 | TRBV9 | TGTGCCAGCAGCGCGCCCCGGACAGGGATGAACACTGAAGCTTTCTTT | CASSAPRTGMNTEAFF
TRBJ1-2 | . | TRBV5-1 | TGCGCCAGCAGCTTGGATTGGGGCAGAGGAGACTATGGCTACACCTTC | CASSLDWGRGDYGYTF
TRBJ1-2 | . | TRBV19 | TGTGCCAGTAGTATAGGGCCCTCCGCGGGGGTCTATGGCTACACCTTC | CASSIGPSAGVYGYTF
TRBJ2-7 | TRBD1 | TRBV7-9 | TGTGCCAGCAGCTTCCGGGACAGGTCCTCCTACGAGCAGTACTTC | CASSFRDRSSYEQYF
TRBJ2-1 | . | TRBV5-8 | TGTGCCAGCAGCTTGGATGCAGGGAATGAGCAGTTCTTC | CASSLDAGNEQFF
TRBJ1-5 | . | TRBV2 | TGTGCCAGCAGTGAACGGGGTGTAAATGGCAATCAGCCCCAGCATTTT | CASSERGVNGNQPQHF
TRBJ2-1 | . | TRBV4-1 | TGCGCCAGCAGCCCGAGAAGGGCTAGCTCCGACAATGAGCAGTTCTTC | CASSPRRASSDNEQFF
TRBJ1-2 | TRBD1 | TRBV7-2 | TGTGCCAGCAGCTTAGGACAGGGGAACTATGGCTACACCTTC | CASSLGQGNYGYTF
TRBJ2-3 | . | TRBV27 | TGTGCCAGCAGTCCCGGGGGGCCTAGCACAGATACGCAGTATTTT | CASSPGGPSTDTQYF
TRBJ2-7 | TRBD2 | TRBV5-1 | TGCGCCAGCCGCGGGGAGGGCTGGATTTCTTGGGAGCAGTACTTC | CASRGEGWISWEQYF
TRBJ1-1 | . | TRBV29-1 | TGCAGCGTGGATCAGGGAAGTGTCACTGAAGCTTTCTTT | CSVDQGSVTEAFF
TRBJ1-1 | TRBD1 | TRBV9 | TGTGCCAGCAGCGTAGCCGGGACAGGGGAGAGGCAAGCTTTCTTT | CASSVAGTGERQAFF
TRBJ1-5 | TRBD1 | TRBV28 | TGTGCCAGCAGCCCATACAGGGGATTTAATCAGCCCCAGCATTTT | CASSPYRGFNQPQHF
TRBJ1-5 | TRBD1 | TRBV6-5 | TGTGCCAGCAGCCCGGACAGGGCAGGACAGCCCCAGCATTTT | CASSPDRAGQPQHF
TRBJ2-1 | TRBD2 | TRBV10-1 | TGCGCCAGCAGTCCTTCTAGCGGGGGGGCCAGGGATGAGCAGTTCTTC | CASSPSSGGARDEQFF